The sequence of this T cell receptor (beta chain) was determined in a study of T cells in Graves' hyperthyroidism and ophthalmopathy. Study in general: Peripheral blood specimens were obtained at initial diagnosis, prior to any treatment.

The study excluded patients with uncontrolled infection, other autoimmune disease, pregnancy or lactation. Amplification of TCR beta CDR3 regions was performed using RNA transcripts as template. First-round RT-PCR with HTBI primers amplified the TCR CDR3 region. TCRdb re-called the multiplex PCR reads through MiXCR, storing one row per CDR3 protein. The data show hundreds of thousands of distinct CDR3 sequences, approximately 40% seen once. CDR3 length: 13 amino acids. The germline gives CDR1 MDHEN, CDR2 SYDVKM. The junction had 3 bases not matched to a gene; V was cut back by 6 bases and J by 3 bases.

The specimen was blood. V and J are TRBV28 and TRBJ2-7; 9 bases are a match to TRBD2. The sequence was obtained from a man aged 18 to 30 with Graves' hyperthyroidism. The CDR3 loop reads CASRPAGGYEQYF. CDR3 bases: TGTGCCAGCAGGCCAGCGGGAGGCTACGAGCAGTACTTC. The entire variable domain, with the rest obtained from reference TRBV28 and TRBJ2-7, is as follows: DVKVTQSSRYLVKRTGEKVFLECVQDMDHENMFWYRQDPGLGLRLIYFSYDVKMKEKGDIPEGYSVSREKKERFSLILESASTNQTSMYLCASRPAGGYEQYFGPGTRLTVT.